This TCR beta chain was recovered during a study of post-analysis software for immune sequencing data. As for the study in general: The courses of disease that were included comprised relapsing-remitting, secondary progressive and progressive-relapsing multiple sclerosis.

Trimming shortened V by 4 bases and J by 0 bases, and 13 bases separated the two germline ends. Germline loops: CDR1 MGHDK, CDR2 SYGVNS. The CDR3 loop spans 15 amino acids. Points from the study as a whole: Four to six TRBV segments were more frequent in patients than controls; TRBV5-6, TRBV5-1 and TRBV20-1 belonged to this group. Normalized Chao1 diversity was significantly lower in multiple sclerosis patients than in controls.

The library was made from cDNA and included unique molecular identifiers. Via MiXCR, TCRdb re-called the PCR reads, giving one row per CDR3 protein. The sample lists 820,000 or so distinct CDR3 sequences; roughly half were seen once. Regarding this clonotype: No antigen is known for it.

Input material: blood. The chain links TRBV25-1 to TRBJ2-7; possible D gene TRBD2, 6 bases. This sequence originates from a girl between 5 and 17 years old with multiple sclerosis. The CDR3 loop reads CASSGRDWSSYEQYF. The CDR3 nucleotides read TGTGCCAGCAGTGGCAGGGACTGGAGCTCCTACGAGCAGTACTTC.